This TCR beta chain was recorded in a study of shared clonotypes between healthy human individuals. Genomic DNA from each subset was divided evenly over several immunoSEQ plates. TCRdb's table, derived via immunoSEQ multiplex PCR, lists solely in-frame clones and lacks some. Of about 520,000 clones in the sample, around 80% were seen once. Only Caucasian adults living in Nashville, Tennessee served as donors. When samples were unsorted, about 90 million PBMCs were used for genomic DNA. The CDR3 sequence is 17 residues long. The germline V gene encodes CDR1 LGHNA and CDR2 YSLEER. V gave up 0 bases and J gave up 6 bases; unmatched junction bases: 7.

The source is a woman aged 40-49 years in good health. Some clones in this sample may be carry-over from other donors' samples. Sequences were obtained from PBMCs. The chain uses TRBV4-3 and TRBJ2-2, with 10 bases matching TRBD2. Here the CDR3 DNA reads TGCGCCAGCAGCCAAGAGAGATTCCTAGCGGGGGCCGGGGAGCTGTTTTTT. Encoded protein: CASSQERFLAGAGELFF.